The following is a TCR beta chain sequence with its context. The source of the sample is a study of blood T cell repertoires in COVID-19. The CDR3 covers 14 residues. Germline V gives CDR1 LGHDT, CDR2 YNNKEL (reference sequence). V shed 6 bases and J 6 bases; nucleotides not matched to a gene: 6. In the source study's methods: From reference gene primer amplification, estimates of nucleated cell counts were derived. Sequencing was performed with immunoSEQ multiplex PCR; in TCRdb, only in-frame clones are kept and a portion is missing. V, J and clone size are taken as reported in that table, and D and trimming were inferred from the DNA itself. This sample yields about 130,000 clones, of which 84% are seen a single time; around 13% belongs to the top ten.

This TCR was recovered from a human donor in a cohort sampled during active COVID-19. Sequenced input: peripheral blood. V usage is TRBV3-1 (or the pseudogene TRBV3-2) and J usage is TRBJ2-3; 10 bases are shared with TRBD2. The CDR3 nucleotides are TGTGCCAGCAGGCCCGGACTAGCGGTTGATACGCAGTATTTT. It encodes CASRPGLAVDTQYF.